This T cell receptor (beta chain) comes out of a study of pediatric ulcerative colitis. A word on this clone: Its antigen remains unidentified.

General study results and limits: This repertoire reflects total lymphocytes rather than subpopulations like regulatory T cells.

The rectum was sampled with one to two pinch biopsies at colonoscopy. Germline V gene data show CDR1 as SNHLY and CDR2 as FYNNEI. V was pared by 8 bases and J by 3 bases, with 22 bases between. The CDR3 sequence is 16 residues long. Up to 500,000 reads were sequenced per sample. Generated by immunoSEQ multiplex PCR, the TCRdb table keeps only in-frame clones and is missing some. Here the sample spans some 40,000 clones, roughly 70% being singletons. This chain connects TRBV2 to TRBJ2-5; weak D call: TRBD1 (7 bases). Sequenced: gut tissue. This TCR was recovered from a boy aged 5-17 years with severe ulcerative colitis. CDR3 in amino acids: CASQGGLNSLKETQYF. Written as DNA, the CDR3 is TGTGCCAGCCAGGGGGGCCTAAACTCCCTAAAAGAGACCCAGTACTTC.